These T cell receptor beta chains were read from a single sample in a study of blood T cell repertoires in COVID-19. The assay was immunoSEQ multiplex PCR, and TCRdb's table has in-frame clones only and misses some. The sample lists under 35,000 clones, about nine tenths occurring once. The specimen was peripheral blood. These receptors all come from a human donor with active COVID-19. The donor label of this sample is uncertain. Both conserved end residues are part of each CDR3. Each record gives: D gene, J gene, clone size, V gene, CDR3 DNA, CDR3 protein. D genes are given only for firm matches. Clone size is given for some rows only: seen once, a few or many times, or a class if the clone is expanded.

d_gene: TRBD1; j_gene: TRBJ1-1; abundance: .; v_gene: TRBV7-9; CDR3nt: TGTGCCAGCAGCGGTTGGACAGGGCTGAGTGAAGCTTTCTTT; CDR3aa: CASSGWTGLSEAFF
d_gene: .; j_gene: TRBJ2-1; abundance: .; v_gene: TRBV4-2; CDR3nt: TGTGCCAGCAGCCAAGATATTAGCGGCTCCTACAATGAGCAGTTCTTC; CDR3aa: CASSQDISGSYNEQFF
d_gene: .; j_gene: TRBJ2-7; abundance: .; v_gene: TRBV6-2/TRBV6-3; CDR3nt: TGTGCCAGCAGTCTATACCGGACTGCCCAGACCTACGAGCAGTACTTC; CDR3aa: CASSLYRTAQTYEQYF
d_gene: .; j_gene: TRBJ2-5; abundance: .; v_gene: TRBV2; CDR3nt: TGTGCCAGCACCGAAGGGGCTCAAGAGACCCAGTACTTC; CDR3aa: CASTEGAQETQYF
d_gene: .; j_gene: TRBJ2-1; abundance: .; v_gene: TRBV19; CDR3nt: TGTGCCAGTAGTATGCGGGTCCAGGGGATATATGAGCAGTTCTTC; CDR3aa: CASSMRVQGIYEQFF
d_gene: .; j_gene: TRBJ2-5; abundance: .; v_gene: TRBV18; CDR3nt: TGTGCCAGCTCCGAGGGAAGGACGGTTCAAGAGACCCAGTACTTC; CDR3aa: CASSEGRTVQETQYF
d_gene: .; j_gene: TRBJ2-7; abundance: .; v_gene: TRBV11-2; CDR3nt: TGTGCCAGCAGCTTAGACCAGTCAGGTTCCGAGCAGTACTTC; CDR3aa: CASSLDQSGSEQYF
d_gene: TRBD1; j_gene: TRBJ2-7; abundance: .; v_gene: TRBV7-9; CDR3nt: TGTGCCAGCAGCTTCTACCGGGACAGGTCCTACGAGCAGTACTTC; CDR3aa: CASSFYRDRSYEQYF
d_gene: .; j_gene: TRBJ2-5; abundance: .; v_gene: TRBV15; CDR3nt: TGTGCCACCAGCAGAAACCAGGGCCAAGAGACCCAGTACTTC; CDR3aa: CATSRNQGQETQYF
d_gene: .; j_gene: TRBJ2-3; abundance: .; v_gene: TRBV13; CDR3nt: TGTGCCAGCAGCCCCTTGAGCACAGATACGCAGTATTTT; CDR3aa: CASSPLSTDTQYF
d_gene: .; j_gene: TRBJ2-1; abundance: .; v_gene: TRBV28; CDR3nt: TGTGCCAGCAGTTCCGGCCAGGGGAACTACAATGAGCAGTTCTTC; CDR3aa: CASSSGQGNYNEQFF
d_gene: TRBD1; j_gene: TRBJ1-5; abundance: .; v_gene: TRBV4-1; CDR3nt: TGCGCCAGCAGCCGAGACAGGGGGGGCAATCAGCCCCAGCATTTT; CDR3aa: CASSRDRGGNQPQHF
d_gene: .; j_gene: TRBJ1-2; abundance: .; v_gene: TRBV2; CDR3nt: TGTGCCAGCAGGGGAGGGCTCTATGGCTACACCTTC; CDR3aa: CASRGGLYGYTF
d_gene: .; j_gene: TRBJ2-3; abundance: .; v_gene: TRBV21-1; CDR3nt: TGTGCCAGCAGCGCGCGCCTTACAGATACGCAGTATTTT; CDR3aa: CASSARLTDTQYF
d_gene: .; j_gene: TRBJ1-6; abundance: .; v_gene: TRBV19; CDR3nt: TGTGCCAGTACCCCGACAGAGAGAAGGAATTCACCCCTCCACTTT; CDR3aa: CASTPTERRNSPLHF
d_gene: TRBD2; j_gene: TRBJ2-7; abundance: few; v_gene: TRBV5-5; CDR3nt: TGTGCCAGCAGCTTCCCCTGGGGGGGAGCCTACGAGCAGTACTTC; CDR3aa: CASSFPWGGAYEQYF
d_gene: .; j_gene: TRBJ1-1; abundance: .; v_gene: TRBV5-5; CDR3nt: TGTGCCAGCAGCTTGGCCTTGGGCCCCATGAACACTGAAGCTTTCTTT; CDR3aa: CASSLALGPMNTEAFF
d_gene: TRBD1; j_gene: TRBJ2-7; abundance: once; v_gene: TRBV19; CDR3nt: TGTGCCAGTAGCTTGACAGGGGTCCCCTACGAGCAGTACTTC; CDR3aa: CASSLTGVPYEQYF
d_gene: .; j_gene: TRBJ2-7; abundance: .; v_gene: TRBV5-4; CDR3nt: TGTGCCAGCAGCCCTGTTGGGGGGTACGAGCAGTACTTC; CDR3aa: CASSPVGGYEQYF
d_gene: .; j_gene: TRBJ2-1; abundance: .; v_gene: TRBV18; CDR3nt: TGTGCCAGCTCACCAATTGGAGGTTCTTCCCTACAGTTCTTC; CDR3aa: CASSPIGGSSLQFF
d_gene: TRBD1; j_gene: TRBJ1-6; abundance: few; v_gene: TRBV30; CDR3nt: TGTGCCTGGAGTGTACGAAGGGAAGGGACAGGGGAAAATTCACCCCTCCACTTT; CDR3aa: CAWSVRREGTGENSPLHF
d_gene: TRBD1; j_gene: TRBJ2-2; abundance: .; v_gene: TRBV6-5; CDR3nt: TGTGCCAGCAGTTATTTGAAGGGGACAGGGCGGCTGTTTTTT; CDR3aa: CASSYLKGTGRLFF
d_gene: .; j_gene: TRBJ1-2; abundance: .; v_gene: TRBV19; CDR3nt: TGTGCCAGTAGTATATCAGAGGGATCGTATGGCTACACCTTC; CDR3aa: CASSISEGSYGYTF
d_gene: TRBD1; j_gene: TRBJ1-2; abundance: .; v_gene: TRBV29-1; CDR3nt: TGCAGCGTTCCGGGACAGGGAGGCGGCTACACCTTC; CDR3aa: CSVPGQGGGYTF
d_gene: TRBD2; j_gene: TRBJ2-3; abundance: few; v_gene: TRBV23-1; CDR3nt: TGCGCCAGCAGTCAATCGGTACAGCGGGGGGGCCGAGATACGCAGTATTTT; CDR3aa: CASSQSVQRGGRDTQYF
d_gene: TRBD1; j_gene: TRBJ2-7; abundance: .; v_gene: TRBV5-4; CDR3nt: TGTGCCAGCAGCGCCTCCGGGACAGGGTTAGGCGAGCAGTACTTC; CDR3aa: CASSASGTGLGEQYF
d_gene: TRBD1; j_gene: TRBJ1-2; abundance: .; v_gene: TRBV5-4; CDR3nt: TGTGCCAGCAGTCAACAGGGGGCTAACTATGGCTACACCTTC; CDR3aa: CASSQQGANYGYTF
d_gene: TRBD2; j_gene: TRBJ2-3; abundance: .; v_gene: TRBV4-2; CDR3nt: TGTGCCAGCAGCCGCCAACTAGCGGGTATGCCCACAGATACGCAGTATTTT; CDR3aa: CASSRQLAGMPTDTQYF
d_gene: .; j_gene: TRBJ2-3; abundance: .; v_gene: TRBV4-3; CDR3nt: TGCGCCAGCAGCGAAGCAGGGAAGGGTGCAGATACGCAGTATTTT; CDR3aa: CASSEAGKGADTQYF
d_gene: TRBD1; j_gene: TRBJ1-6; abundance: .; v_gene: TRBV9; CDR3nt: TGTGCCAGCAGCGTAGGTACAGGGGGTTCACCCCTCCACTTT; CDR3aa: CASSVGTGGSPLHF
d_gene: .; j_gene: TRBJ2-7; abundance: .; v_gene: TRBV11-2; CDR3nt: TGTGCCAGCAGCCCTAGTCGGGGGTACGAGCAGTACTTC; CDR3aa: CASSPSRGYEQYF
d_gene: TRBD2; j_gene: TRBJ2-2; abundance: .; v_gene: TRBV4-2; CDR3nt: TGTGCCAGCAGCCAAGGTAGCGGGAGCGGGGAGCTGTTTTTT; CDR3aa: CASSQGSGSGELFF
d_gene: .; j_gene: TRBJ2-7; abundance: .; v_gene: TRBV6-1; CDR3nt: TGTGCCAGCAGTGAACGGGGAAACGAGCAGTACTTC; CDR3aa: CASSERGNEQYF
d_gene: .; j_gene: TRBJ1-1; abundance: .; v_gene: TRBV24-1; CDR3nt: TGTGCCACCAGTGAGAGCTTTGACTGGGACACTGAAGCTTTCTTT; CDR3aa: CATSESFDWDTEAFF
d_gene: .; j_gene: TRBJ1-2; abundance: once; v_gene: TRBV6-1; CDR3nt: TGTGCCAGCAGTGAATTCGCACTCTATGGCTACACCTTC; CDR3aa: CASSEFALYGYTF
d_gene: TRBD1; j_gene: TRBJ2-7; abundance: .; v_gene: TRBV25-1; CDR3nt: TGTGCCAGCAGTGATTACAGACAGGGGGCTCACTACGAGCAGTACTTC; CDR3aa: CASSDYRQGAHYEQYF
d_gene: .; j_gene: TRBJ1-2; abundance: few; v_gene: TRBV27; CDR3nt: TGTGCCAGCAGTTTAACGGGACGGGGGAATTATGGCTACACCTTC; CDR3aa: CASSLTGRGNYGYTF
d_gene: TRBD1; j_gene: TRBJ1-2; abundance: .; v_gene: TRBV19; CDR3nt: TGTGCCAGTAGTAGCCGGGACAGGGGCTCCCCTAACTATGGCTACACCTTC; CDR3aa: CASSSRDRGSPNYGYTF
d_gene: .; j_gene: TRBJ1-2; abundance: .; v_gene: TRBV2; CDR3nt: TGTGCCAGCAGCGCAGACATAGATTATGGCTACACCTTC; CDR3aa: CASSADIDYGYTF
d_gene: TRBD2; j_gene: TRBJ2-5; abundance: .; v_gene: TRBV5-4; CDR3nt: TGTGCCAGCAGCTCCGAACTAGCGGGGGGAAGAGAGACCCAGTACTTC; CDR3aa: CASSSELAGGRETQYF
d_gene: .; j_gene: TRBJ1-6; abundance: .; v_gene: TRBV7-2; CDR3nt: TGTGCCAGCAGCTTAGCGGCGGGACCCCGGCCACCCCTCCACTTT; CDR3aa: CASSLAAGPRPPLHF
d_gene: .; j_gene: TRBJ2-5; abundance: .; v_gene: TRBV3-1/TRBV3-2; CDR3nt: TGTGCCAGCAGCGTCCTAGCGCGGGAGACCCAGTACTTC; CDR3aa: CASSVLARETQYF
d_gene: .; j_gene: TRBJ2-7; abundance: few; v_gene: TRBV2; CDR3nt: TGTGCCAGCAGTGAAGCTTCACTACTTAGCTCCTACGAGCAGTACTTC; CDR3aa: CASSEASLLSSYEQYF
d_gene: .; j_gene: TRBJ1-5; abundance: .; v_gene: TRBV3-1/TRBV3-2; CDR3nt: TGTGCCAGCAGCCAAGAGGGGAGGCCCCAGCATTTT; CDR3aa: CASSQEGRPQHF
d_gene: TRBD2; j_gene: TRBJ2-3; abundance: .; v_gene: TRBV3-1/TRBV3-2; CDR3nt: TGTGCCAGCAGCCTCCGGCGGACTAGCGGACGCACAGATACGCAGTATTTT; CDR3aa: CASSLRRTSGRTDTQYF
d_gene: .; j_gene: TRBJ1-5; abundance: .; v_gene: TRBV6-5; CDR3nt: TGTGCCAGCAGGTTCACAGATAATCAGCCCCAGCATTTT; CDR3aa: CASRFTDNQPQHF
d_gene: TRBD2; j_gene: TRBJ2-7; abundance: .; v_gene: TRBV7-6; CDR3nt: TGTGCCAGCAGCTTCGAGACGGGAGGCAACTACGAGCAGTACTTC; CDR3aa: CASSFETGGNYEQYF
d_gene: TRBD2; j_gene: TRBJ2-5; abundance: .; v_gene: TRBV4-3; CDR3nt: TGCGCCAGCAGCCAAGCCTTCGGGGGGGTAGAGACCCAGTACTTC; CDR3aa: CASSQAFGGVETQYF
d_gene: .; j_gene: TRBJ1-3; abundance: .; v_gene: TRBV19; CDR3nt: TGTGCCAGTAGTACACAGGTATTCGGAAACACCATATATTTT; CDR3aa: CASSTQVFGNTIYF
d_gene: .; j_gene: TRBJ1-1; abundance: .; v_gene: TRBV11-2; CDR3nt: TGTGCCAGCAGCTTATCCGGGAGTCGAAACACTGAAGCTTTCTTT; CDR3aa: CASSLSGSRNTEAFF
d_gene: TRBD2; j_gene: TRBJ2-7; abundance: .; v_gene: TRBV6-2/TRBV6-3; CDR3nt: TGTGCCAGCAGGCCTAGCGGGGGAGTCTACGAGCAGTACTTC; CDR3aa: CASRPSGGVYEQYF
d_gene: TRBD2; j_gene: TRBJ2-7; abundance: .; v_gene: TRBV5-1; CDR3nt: TGCGCCAGCAGCCCGGGGCGGGCTAGCGGGGTCTACGAGCAGTACTTC; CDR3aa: CASSPGRASGVYEQYF
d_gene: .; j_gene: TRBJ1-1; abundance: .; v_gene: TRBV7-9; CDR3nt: TGTGCCAGCAGCTTAGCCGAGAGTCCTGAAGCTTTCTTT; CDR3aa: CASSLAESPEAFF
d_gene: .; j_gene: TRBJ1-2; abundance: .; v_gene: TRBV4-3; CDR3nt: TGCGCCAGCAGCCAAGTGGTGAGGGCGGGCCGCTACACCTTC; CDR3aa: CASSQVVRAGRYTF
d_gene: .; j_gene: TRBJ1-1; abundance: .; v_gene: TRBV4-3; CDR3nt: TGCGCCAGCAGCCAACCCGGCGGGGTCGTGAACACTGAAGCTTTCTTT; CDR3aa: CASSQPGGVVNTEAFF
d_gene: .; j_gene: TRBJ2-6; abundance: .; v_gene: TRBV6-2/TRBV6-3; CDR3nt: TGTGCCAGCAGACCTCAGGGTGCCGGGGCCAACGTCCTGACTTTC; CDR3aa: CASRPQGAGANVLTF
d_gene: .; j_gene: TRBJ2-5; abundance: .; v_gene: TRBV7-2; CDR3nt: TGTGCCAGCAGCAAACGACGTGGGGGGGAGACCCAGTACTTC; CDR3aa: CASSKRRGGETQYF
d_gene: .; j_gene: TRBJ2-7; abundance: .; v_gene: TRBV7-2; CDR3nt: TGTGCCAGCAGCTCCAATGTCCCCTACGAGCAGTACTTC; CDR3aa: CASSSNVPYEQYF
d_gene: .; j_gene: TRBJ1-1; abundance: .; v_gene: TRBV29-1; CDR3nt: TGCAGCGTTGGGCAGGGCAGGAACACTGAAGCTTTCTTT; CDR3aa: CSVGQGRNTEAFF